Reported below is one TCR beta chain. This receptor's antigen is unknown. The record has no base qualities; no much larger clone is one base away. The CDR3 covers 18 residues, taking in both the cysteine and the phenylalanine. Left in the record is the CDR3 DNA by itself, 54 bases read in frame from the first base. The germline V gene specifies LGHNA as CDR1 and YSLEER as CDR2. After removal of 0 bases from V and 6 bases from J, the junction retains 11 bases not matched to a gene. Whole blood was collected in K2EDTA tubes by collaborating institutions according to the institutions' own protocols. For TCRbeta analysis, collaborators shipped samples as frozen whole blood, isolated PBMCs, or DNA extracted from either of those sample types. This sample is part of a study of blood T cell repertoires in COVID-19 (TCRdb year 2020). For context, the study as a whole: Samples covering the acute and convalescent phases of COVID-19 were provided by collaborators in the United States, Italy and Spain. Deeply sampled blood TCRbeta repertoires from subjects exposed to, actively infected with, or recovered from COVID-19 were included in the dataset. The samples were drawn from two sources: the first 160 participants of the ongoing ImmuneRACE study, and 1,000 to 1,500 subjects contributed by 6 global collaborators. A freely available public database, intended as a resource for researchers studying the immune response to SARS-CoV-2, is where the repertoires were released. HLA class I and class II types, where available, came from metadata supplied by the sample provider rather than from assay-based typing. A de-identified subject ID, COVID-19 status, age in years and sex were almost always included in the sample metadata. The prospective study material was composed of cDNA or gDNA derived from T cells, B-cell-depleted T cells, or PBMCs.

TCRbeta CDR3 regions were amplified from genomic DNA by means of the immunoSEQ Assay, a bias-controlled multiplex PCR. Under the source paper's analysis protocol: The number of nucleated cells in each sample was estimated by amplification of reference gene primers within the assay. To quantify the absolute abundance of each unique TCRbeta CDR3 rearrangement, sequence reads were collapsed and filtered. For each sample, productive Simpson clonality was calculated by taking the square root of Simpson's diversity index across productive rearrangements. The source is immuneACCESS, and TCRdb retained only in-frame sequences with V and J called. Part of the clones is not carried over; for the studies checked, unresolved V genes explain less than half of this, and the remainder is unexplained. V, J and clone size derive from that table, while D and trimming were established from the DNA sequence. This sample holds some 290,000 clones; about 76% were observed only once. The ten most abundant clones make up under 3% of the sample.

On the study overall, not on this receptor specifically: Clinical and demographic metadata were provided uncurated, with the amount varying by source and participant.

The source is a woman aged 55-75 years with active or convalescent COVID-19. The receptor chain draws on TRBV4-3 and TRBJ2-2, with 9 bases aligning to TRBD1. The sequenced sample consisted of peripheral blood. The nucleotide sequence reads as follows: TGCGCCAGCAGCCAAGATGGGGGAACAGGGGGCATGGCCGGGGAGCTGTTTTTT. Translated, it gives CASSQDGGTGGMAGELFF.